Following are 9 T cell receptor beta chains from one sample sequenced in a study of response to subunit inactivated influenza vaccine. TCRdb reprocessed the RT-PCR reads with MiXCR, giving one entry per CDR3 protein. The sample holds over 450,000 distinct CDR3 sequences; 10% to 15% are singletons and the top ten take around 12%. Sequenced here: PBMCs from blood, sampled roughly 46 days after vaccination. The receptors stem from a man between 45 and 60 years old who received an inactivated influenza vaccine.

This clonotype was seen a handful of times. Here the CDR3 DNA reads TGTGCCAGCAATTCCGGGACTAGCGACTACAATGAGCAGTTCTTC. It translates to CASNSGTSDYNEQFF. The chain couples TRBV2 to TRBJ2-1; 10 bases are a match to TRBD2. The junction had 6 bases not matched to a gene; V was cut back by 7 bases and J by 3 bases. Per germline, CDR1 SNHLY and CDR2 FYNNEI. There are 15 residues in the CDR3.

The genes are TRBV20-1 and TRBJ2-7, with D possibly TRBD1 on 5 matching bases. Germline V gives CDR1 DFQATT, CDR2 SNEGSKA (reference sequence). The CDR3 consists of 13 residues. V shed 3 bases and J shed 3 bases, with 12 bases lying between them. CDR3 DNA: TGCAGTGCTAGGGGTAGGGGAAGCTACGAGCAGTACTTC. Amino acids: CSARGRGSYEQYF.

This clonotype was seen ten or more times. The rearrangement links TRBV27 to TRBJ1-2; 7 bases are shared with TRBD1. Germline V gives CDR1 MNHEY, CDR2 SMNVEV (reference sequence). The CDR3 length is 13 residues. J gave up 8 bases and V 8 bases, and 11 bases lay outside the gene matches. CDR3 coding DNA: TGTGCCAGCTCCACCGACAGGGAGGGCGGCTACACCTTC. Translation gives CASSTDREGGYTF.

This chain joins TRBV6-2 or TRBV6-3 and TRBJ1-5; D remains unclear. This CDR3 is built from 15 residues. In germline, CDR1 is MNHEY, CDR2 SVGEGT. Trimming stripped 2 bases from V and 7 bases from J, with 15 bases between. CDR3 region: CASSYDQRPGQPQHF. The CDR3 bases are TGTGCCAGCAGTTACGATCAGCGCCCTGGGCAGCCCCAGCATTTT.

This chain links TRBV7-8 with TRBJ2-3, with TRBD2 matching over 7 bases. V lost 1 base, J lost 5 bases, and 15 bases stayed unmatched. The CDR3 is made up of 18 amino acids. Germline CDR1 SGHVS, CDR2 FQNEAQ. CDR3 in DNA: TGTGCCAGCAGCTTAGAAGCAGGGAGCAGCGGGACGGGAGATACGCAGTATTTT. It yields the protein CASSLEAGSSGTGDTQYF.

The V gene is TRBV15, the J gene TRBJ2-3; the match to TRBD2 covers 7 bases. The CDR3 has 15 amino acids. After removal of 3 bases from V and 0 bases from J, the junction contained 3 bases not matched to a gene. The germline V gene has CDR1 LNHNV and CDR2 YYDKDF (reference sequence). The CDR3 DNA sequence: TGTGCCACCAGCAGGGAGACTAGCAGCACAGATACGCAGTATTTT. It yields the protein CATSRETSSTDTQYF.

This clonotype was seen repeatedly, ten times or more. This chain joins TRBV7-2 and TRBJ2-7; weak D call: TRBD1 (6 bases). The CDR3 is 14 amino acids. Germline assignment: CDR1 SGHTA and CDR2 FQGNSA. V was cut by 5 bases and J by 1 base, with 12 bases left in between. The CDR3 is CASSIRQVSYEQYF. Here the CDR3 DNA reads TGTGCCAGCAGCATCAGACAGGTTTCCTACGAGCAGTACTTC.

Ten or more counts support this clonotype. This CDR3 is CSVLGRAAYEQYF. The CDR3 DNA reads as TGCAGCGTTCTAGGCAGGGCGGCCTACGAGCAGTACTTC. V is TRBV29-1 and J is TRBJ2-7, with a possible D match to TRBD1 (5 bases). CDR3 length equals 13 residues. Germline V gene lookup returns CDR1 SQVTM and CDR2 ANQGSEA. V gave up 5 bases and J gave up 2 bases, with 13 bases separating them.

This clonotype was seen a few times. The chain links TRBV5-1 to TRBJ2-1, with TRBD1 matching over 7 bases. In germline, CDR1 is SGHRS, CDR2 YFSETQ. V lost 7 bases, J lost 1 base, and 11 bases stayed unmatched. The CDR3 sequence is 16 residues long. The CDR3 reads CASCRDRPSSYNEQFF. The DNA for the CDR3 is TGCGCCAGCTGCCGGGACAGACCATCTTCCTACAATGAGCAGTTCTTC.